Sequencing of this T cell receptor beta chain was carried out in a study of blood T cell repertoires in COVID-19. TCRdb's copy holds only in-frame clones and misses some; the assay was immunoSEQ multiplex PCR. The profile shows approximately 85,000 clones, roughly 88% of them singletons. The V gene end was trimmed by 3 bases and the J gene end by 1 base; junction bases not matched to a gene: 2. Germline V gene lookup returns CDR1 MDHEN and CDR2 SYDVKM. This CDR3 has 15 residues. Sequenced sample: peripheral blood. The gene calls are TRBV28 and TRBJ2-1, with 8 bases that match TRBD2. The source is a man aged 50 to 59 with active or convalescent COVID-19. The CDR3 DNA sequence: TGTGCCAGCAGTTTTAGCGGGATTTCCTACAATGAGCAGTTCTTC. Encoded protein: CASSFSGISYNEQFF.